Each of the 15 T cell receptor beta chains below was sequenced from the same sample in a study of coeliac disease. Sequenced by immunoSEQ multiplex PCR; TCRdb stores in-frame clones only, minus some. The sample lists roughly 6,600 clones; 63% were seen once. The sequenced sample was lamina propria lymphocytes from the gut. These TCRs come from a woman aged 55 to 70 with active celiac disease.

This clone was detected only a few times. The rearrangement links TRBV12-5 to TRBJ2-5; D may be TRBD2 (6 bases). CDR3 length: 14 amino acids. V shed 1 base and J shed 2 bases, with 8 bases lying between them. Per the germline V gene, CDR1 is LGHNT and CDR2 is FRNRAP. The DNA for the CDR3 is TGTGCTAGTGGTTTGGGGGAGGTACAAGAGACCCAGTACTTC. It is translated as CASGLGEVQETQYF. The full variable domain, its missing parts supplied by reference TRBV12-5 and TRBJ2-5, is DARVTQTPRHKVTEMGQEVTMRCQPILGHNTVFWYRQTMMQGLELLAYFRNRAPLDDSGMPKDRFSAEMPDATLATLKIQPSEPRDSAVYFCASGLGEVQETQYFGPGTRLLVL.

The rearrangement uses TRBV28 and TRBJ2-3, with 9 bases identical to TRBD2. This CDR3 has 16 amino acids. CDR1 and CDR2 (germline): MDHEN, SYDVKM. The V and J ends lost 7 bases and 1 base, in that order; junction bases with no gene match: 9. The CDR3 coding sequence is TGTGCCAGCACTCGACTAGCGGCCGGGGGCACAGATACGCAGTATTTT. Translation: CASTRLAAGGTDTQYF.

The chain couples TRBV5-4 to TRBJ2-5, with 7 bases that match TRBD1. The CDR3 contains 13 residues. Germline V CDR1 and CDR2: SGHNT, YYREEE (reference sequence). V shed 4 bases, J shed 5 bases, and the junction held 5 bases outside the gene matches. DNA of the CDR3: TGTGCCAGCAGCCTGAAGGGGGCGGAGACCCAGTACTTC. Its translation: CASSLKGAETQYF.

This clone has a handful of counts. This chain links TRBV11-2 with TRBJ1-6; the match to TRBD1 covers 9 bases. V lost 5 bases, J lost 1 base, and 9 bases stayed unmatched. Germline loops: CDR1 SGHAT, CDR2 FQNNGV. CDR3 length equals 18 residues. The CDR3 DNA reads TGTGCCAGCAGCCTGACAGGGGGATTACAGTCCTATAATTCACCCCTCCACTTT. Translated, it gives CASSLTGGLQSYNSPLHF.

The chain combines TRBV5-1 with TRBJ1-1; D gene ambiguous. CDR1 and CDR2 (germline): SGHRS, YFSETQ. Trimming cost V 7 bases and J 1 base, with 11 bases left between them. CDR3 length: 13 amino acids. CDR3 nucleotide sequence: TGCGCCAGCCGCAATCAACAGAACACTGAAGCTTTCTTT. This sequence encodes CASRNQQNTEAFF.

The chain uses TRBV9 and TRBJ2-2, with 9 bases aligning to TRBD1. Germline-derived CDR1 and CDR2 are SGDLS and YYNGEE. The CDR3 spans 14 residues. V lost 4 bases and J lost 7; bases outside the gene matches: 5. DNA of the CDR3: TGTGCCAGCAGCCCACAGGGGGCGGTCGGGGAGCTGTTTTTT. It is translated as CASSPQGAVGELFF.

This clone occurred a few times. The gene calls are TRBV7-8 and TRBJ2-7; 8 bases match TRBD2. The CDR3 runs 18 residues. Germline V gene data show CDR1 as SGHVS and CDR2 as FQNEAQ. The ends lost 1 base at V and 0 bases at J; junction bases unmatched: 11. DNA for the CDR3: TGTGCCAGCAGCTTAGAAAGGGGACCCCGGGAGGGCTCCTACGAGCAGTACTTC. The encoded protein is CASSLERGPREGSYEQYF. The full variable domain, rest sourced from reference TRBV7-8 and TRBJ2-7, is GAGVSQSPRYKVAKRGQDVALRCDPISGHVSLFWYQQALGQGPEFLTYFQNEAQLDKSGLPSDRFFAERPEGSVSTLKIQRTQQEDSAVYLCASSLERGPREGSYEQYFGPGTRLTVT.

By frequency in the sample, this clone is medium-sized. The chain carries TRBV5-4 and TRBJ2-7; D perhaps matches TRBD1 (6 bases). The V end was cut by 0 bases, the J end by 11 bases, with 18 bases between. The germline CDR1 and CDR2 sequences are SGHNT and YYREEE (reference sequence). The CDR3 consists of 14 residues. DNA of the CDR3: TGTGCCAGCAGCTTGGCGGGCAGGGGTGCAACGGAGTACTTC. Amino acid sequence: CASSLAGRGATEYF. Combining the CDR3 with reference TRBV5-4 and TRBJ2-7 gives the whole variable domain ETGVTQSPTHLIKTRGQQVTLRCSSQSGHNTVSWYQQALGQGPQFIFQYYREEENGRGNFPPRFSGLQFPNYSSELNVNALELDDSALYLCASSLAGRGATEYFGPGTRLTVT.

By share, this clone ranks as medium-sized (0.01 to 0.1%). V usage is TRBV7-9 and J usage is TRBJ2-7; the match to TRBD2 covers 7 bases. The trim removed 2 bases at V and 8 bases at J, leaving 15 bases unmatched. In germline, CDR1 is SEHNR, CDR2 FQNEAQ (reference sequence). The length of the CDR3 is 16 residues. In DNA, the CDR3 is TGTGCCAGCAGCTTATGGGGGGAGGGCCTCGCGGGGCAGCAGTACTTC. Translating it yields CASSLWGEGLAGQQYF.

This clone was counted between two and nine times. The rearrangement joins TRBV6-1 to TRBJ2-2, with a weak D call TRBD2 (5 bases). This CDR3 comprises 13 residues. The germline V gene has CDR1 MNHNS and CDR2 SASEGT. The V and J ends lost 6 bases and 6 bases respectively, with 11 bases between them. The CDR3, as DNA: TGTGCCAGCAGATCGAGGGATCCCGGGGAGCTGTTTTTT. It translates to CASRSRDPGELFF.

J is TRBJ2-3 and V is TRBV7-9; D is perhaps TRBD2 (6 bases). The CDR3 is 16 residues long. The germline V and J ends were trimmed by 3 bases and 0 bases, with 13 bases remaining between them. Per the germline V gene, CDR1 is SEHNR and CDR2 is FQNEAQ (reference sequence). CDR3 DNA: TGTGCCAGCAGCTTTATGCACGGGGGTAGCACAGATACGCAGTATTTT. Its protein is CASSFMHGGSTDTQYF.

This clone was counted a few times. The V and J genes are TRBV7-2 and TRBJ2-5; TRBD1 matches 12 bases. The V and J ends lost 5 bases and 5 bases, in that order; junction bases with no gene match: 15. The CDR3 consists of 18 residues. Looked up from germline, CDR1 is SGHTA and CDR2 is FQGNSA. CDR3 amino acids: CASSRSRDRGLLGETQYF. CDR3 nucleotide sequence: TGTGCCAGCAGCCGGAGCCGGGACAGGGGGCTTTTGGGGGAGACCCAGTACTTC.

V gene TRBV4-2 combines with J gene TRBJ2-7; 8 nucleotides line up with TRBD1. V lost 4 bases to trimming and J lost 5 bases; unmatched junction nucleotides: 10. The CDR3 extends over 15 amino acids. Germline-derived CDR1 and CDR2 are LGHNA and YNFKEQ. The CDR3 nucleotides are TGTGCCAGCAGCCGCTCCCCAGGACAGGGACACGAGCAGTACTTC. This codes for CASSRSPGQGHEQYF.

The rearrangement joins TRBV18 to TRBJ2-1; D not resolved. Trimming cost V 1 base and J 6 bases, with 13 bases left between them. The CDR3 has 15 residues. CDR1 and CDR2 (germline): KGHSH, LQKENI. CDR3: CASSPQNRNSNEQFF. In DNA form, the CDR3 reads TGTGCCAGCTCACCACAGAACAGAAATTCCAATGAGCAGTTCTTC.

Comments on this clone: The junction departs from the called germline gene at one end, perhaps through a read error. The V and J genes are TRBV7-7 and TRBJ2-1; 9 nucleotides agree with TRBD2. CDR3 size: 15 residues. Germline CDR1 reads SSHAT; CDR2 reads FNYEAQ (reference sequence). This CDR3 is CASSSQTSGYNEQFF. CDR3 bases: TGTGCTAGCAGCTCGCAGACTAGCGGTTACAATGAGCAGTTCTTC.